A single sample gave rise to the 9 T cell receptor beta chains below, sequenced in a study of blood T cells in healthy people across ages. Combining a sample-barcoded 5' primer with a J-beta primer mix, a second PCR ran for about 6 to 11 cycles. One entry per CDR3 protein, called by TCRdb with MiXCR from the 5' RACE reads. The top ten hold 20% to 25% of the sample, which has hundreds of thousands of distinct CDR3 sequences, roughly 60% seen once. What was sequenced was blood. The origin of the receptors is a man aged 25-40 years in good health.

The gene calls are TRBV4-2 and TRBJ2-3; 11 positions agree with TRBD2. Germline V gives CDR1 LGHNA, CDR2 YNFKEQ. The length of the CDR3 is 16 residues. Trimming at V came to 3 bases and at J to 1 base, leaving 3 bases not matched to a gene. CDR3 sequence (DNA): TGTGCCAGCAGCCACGAACTAGCGGGGGGCACAGATACGCAGTATTTT. It specifies CASSHELAGGTDTQYF.

This clonotype was found once. This chain links TRBV14 with TRBJ2-1; 9 nucleotides line up with TRBD2. After removal of 4 bases from V and 4 bases from J, the junction contained 2 bases not matched to a gene. CDR3 length equals 14 residues. Germline-derived CDR1 and CDR2 are SGHDN and FVKESK. The CDR3 nucleotides read TGTGCCAGCAGCCGCGGGGGGGAGTACAATGAGCAGTTCTTC. Its protein product is CASSRGGEYNEQFF.

V usage is TRBV29-1 and J usage is TRBJ2-5; no clear D gene. The V gene's germline CDR1 is SQVTM and CDR2 ANQGSEA. The V gene lost 4 bases and the J gene lost 2 bases, with 14 bases spanning the gap. This CDR3 has 14 amino acids. CDR3 sequence reads: CSVGVGVTQETQYF. The CDR3 DNA sequence: TGCAGCGTTGGGGTAGGAGTTACACAAGAGACCCAGTACTTC.

There are a few counts of this clonotype. The chain employs TRBV7-2 and TRBJ2-3, with D tentatively TRBD2 (6 bases). Deletions cut 5 bases from V and 2 bases from J, with 17 bases between. The CDR3 spans 16 residues. The germline V gene encodes CDR1 SGHTA and CDR2 FQGNSA. DNA for the CDR3: TGTGCCAGCAGCCCAAGCCTAGCGAAGGCCACAGATACGCAGTATTTT. This translates into CASSPSLAKATDTQYF.

This chain joins TRBV25-1 and TRBJ2-1, with 9 bases fitting TRBD2. Per germline, CDR1 MGHDK and CDR2 SYGVNS. V lost 4 bases to trimming and J lost 2 bases; unmatched junction nucleotides: 3. The CDR3 contains 15 residues. DNA for the CDR3: TGTGCCAGCAGTGCTCGCGGGGGGGCCTACAATGAGCAGTTCTTC. It is translated as CASSARGGAYNEQFF.

This clonotype occurred a few times. This sequence joins TRBV7-2 and TRBJ2-1; maybe TRBD1 (5 bases). Germline V gives CDR1 SGHTA, CDR2 FQGNSA. CDR3 length: 13 amino acids. V was pared by 3 bases and J by 5 bases, with 8 bases between. CDR3 protein: CASSLDTDNEQFF. CDR3 sequence (DNA): TGTGCCAGCAGCTTGGACACCGACAATGAGCAGTTCTTC.

The chain uses TRBV20-1 and TRBJ2-5; D perhaps matches TRBD2 (6 bases). The CDR3 is 14 residues long. Trimming left V 6 bases short and J 4 bases short, with 18 bases between. From germline, CDR1 is DFQATT and CDR2 SNEGSKA (reference sequence). The CDR3 spells CSAGGTAQIETQYF. The CDR3 DNA reads TGCAGTGCCGGCGGGACCGCCCAGATAGAGACCCAGTACTTC.

Note on this clonotype: One junction end disagrees with the germline gene, perhaps due to a read error. This rearrangement joins TRBV27 to TRBJ1-1; D uncertain. Germline values: CDR1 MNHEY, CDR2 SMNVEV (reference sequence). The CDR3 totals 12 residues. For the CDR3, the DNA is TGTGTCAGCAGTTTCCCCGGGAGTCGGGCTTTCTTT. This codes for CVSSFPGSRAFF.

The J gene is TRBJ2-1, the V gene TRBV6-2 or TRBV6-3, with 7 bases fitting TRBD1. This CDR3 comprises 13 residues. Trimming removed 4 bases from V and 5 bases from J; junction bases left unmatched: 2. Germline CDR1 is MNHEY and CDR2 is SVGEGT. Here the CDR3 reads CASSSGQHNEQFF. The CDR3, as DNA: TGTGCCAGCAGTTCGGGACAGCACAATGAGCAGTTCTTC.